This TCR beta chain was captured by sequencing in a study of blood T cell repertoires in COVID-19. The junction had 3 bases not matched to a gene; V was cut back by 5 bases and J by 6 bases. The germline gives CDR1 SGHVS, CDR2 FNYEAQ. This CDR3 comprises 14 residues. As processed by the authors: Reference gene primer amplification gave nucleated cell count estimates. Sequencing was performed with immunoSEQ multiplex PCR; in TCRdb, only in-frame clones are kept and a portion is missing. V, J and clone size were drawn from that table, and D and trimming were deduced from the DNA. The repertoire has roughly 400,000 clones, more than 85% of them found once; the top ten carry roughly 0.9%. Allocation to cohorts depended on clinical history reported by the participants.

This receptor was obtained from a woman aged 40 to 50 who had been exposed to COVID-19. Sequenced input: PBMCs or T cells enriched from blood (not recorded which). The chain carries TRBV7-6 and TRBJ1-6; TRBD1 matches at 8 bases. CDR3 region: CASSLDRGNSPLHF. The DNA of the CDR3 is TGTGCCAGCAGCCTAGACAGGGGTAATTCACCCCTCCACTTT. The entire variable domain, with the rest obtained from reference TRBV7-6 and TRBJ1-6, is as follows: GAGVSQSPRYKVTKRGQDVALRCDPISGHVSLYWYRQALGQGPEFLTYFNYEAQQDKSGLPNDRFSAERPEGSISTLTIQRTEQRDSAMYRCASSLDRGNSPLHFGNGTRLTVT.